This T cell receptor (beta chain) was identified during a study of technical replicates of blood from a few donors (dated by TCRdb to about 2017). Library prep was done by the immunoSEQ multiplex PCR assay. This immuneACCESS table, as held by TCRdb, lists in-frame sequences with V and J called but not all clones. Of the missing ones, under half trace to an unresolved V gene in checked studies; the others have no known cause. The sample includes 60,000 to 70,000 clones, with 75% to 90% observed a single time. The ten top clones hold roughly 5.1% of the sample. V is cut back by 4 bases and J by 5 bases, with 6 bases in the junction unmatched. According to the germline V gene, CDR1 reads SGHTA and CDR2 reads FQGNSA. Including cysteine and phenylalanine, the CDR3 has 14 amino acids. The kept DNA is CDR3 alone, 42 bases in frame from the first base. In regard to this clone: Its antigen remains undetermined. Qualities for individual bases were not recorded, and no much larger clone is one base off. Within the sample, other DNA sequences also encode this same CDR3.

The TCR sequence derives from a human donor in good health. Some clones in this sample may be carry-over from other donors' samples. The sequenced sample was PBMCs. The V gene is TRBV7-2 and the J gene is TRBJ2-5, with 8 bases in between that match TRBD2. The bases are TGTGCCAGCAGCTACGGGGGGGCCAGGGAGACCCAGTACTTC. Its coded protein is CASSYGGARETQYF.